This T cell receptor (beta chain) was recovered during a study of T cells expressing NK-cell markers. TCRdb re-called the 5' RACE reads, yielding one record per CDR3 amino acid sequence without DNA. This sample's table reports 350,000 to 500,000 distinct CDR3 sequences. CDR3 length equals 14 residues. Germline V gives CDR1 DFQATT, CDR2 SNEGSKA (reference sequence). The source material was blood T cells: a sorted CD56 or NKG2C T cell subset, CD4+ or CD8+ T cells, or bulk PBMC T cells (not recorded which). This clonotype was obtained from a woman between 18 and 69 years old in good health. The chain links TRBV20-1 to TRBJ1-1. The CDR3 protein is CSAIVVSGSTEAFF.